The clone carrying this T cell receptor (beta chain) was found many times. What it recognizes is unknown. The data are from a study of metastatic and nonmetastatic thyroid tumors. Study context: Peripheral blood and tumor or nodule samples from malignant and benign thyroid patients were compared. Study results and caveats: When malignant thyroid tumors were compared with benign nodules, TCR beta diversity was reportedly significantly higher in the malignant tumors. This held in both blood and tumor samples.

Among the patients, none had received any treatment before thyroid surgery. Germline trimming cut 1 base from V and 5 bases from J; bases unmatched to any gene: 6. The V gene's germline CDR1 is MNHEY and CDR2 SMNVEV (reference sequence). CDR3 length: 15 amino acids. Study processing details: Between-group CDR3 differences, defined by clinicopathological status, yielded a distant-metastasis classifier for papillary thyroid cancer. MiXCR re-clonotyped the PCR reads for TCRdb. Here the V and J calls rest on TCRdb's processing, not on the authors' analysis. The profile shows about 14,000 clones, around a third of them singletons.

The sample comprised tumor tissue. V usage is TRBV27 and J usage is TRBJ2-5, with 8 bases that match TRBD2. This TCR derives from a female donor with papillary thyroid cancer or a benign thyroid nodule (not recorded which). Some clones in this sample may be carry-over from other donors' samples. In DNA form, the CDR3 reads TGTGCCAGCAGTTTATTTTCGGGAGGGCCCGAGACCCAGTACTTC. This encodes CASSLFSGGPETQYF.